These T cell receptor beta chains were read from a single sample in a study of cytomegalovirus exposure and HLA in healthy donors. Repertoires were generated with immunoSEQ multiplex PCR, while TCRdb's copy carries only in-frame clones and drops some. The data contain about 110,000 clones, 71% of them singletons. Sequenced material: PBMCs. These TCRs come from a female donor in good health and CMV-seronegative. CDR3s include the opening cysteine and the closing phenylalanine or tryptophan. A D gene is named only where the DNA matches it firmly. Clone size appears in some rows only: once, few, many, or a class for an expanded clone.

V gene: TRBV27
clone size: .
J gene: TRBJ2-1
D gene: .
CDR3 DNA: TGTGCCAGCAGTTTGTTAGGCCAGGGGAAGTTGGATGAGCAGTTCTTC
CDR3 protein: CASSLLGQGKLDEQFF

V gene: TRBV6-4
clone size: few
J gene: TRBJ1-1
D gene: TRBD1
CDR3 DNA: TGTGCCAGCAGGGCGGACAGGGAGAGTACTGAAGCTTTCTTT
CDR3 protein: CASRADRESTEAFF

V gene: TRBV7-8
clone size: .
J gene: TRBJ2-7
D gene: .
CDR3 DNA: TGTGCCAGCAGCATCGGACAGCTCTACGAGCAGTACTTC
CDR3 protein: CASSIGQLYEQYF

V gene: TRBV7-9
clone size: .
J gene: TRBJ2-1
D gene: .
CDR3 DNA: TGTGCCAGCAGCGAACTAGTCGGGAGCTTGGGAGAGCAGTTCTTC
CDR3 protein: CASSELVGSLGEQFF

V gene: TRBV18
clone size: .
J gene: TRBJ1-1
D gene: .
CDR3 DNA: TGTGCCAGCTCACCACTGGACAGAATCGACGGTACTGAAGCTTTCTTT
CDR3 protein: CASSPLDRIDGTEAFF

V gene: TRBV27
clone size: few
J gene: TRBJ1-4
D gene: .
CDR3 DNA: TGTGCCAGCAGTTTCGGCAGCGATAATGAAAAACTGTTTTTT
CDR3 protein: CASSFGSDNEKLFF

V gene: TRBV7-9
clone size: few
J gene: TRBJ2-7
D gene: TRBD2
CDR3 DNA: TGTGCCAGCAGCTCGGGACTAGAACTGCACTTC
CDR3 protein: CASSSGLELHF

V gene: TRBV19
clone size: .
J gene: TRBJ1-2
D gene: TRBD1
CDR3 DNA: TGTGCCACCAAGGACAGGTCCCTGTATGGCTACACCTTC
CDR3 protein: CATKDRSLYGYTF

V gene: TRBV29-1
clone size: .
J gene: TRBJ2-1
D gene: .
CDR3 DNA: TGCAGCGTGGTCCGGGGCAGGGGCTTCAATGAGCAGTTCTTC
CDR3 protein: CSVVRGRGFNEQFF

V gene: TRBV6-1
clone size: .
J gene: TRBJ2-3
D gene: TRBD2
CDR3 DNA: TGTGCCAGCAGTGAAGTCCCTAGCGGGAGTTCGTCAGATACGCAGTATTTT
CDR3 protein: CASSEVPSGSSSDTQYF

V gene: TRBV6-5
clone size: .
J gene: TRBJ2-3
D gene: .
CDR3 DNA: TGTGCCAGCAGTCGAGCGGTGGAAGATACGCAGTATTTT
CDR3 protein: CASSRAVEDTQYF

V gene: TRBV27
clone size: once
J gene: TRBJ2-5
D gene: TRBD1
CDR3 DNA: TGTGCCAGCAGGGAGACAGGGAGTGTTGAGACCCAGTACTTC
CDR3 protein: CASRETGSVETQYF

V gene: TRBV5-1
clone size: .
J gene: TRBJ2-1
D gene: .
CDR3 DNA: TGCGCCAGCAGCCTAGATGACCCGTCCTACAATGAGCAGTTCTTC
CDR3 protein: CASSLDDPSYNEQFF

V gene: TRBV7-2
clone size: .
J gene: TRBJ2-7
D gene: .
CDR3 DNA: TGTGCCAGCAGCCGTGGGGGGGGACATAGTGCCTACGAGCAGTACTTC
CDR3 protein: CASSRGGGHSAYEQYF

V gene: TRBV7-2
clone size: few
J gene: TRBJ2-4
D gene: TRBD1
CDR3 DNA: TGTGCCAGCAGCTCGCAGACAGGGCTAGCCAAAAACATTCAGTACTTC
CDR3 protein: CASSSQTGLAKNIQYF

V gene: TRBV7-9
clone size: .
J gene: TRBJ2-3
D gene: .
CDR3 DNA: TGTGCCAGCAGCTTAGGGCAGTACACAGATACGCAGTATTTT
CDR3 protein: CASSLGQYTDTQYF

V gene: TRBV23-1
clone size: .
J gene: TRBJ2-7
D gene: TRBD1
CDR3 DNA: TGCGCCAGCAGTCGGGACAGGGGGTACGAGCAGTACTTC
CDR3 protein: CASSRDRGYEQYF

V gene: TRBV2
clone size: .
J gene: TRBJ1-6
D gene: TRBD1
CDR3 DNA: TGTGCCAGCAGCACAGGGGTATATTCACCCCTCCACTTT
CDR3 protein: CASSTGVYSPLHF

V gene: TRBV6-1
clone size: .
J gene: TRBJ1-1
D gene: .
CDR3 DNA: TGTGCCAGCAGTGTGAAAGGGGGTCAGGTCACTGAAGCTTTCTTT
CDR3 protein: CASSVKGGQVTEAFF

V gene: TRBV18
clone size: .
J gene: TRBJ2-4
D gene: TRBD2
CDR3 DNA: TGTGCCAGCTCACCACTATCAACTAGCGGGAGGTTGGCCAAAAACATTCAGTACTTC
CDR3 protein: CASSPLSTSGRLAKNIQYF

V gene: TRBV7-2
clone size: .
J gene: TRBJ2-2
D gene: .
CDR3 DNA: TGTGCCAGCAGCTTTCACTTCACCGGGGAGCTGTTTTTT
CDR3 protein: CASSFHFTGELFF

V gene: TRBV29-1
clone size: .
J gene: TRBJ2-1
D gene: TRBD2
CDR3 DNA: TGCAGCGTGACTAGCGGCAATGAGCAGTTCTTC
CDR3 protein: CSVTSGNEQFF

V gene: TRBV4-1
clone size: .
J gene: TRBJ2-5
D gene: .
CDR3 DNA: TGCGCCAGCACGGCCGTACTTGGGATAGGAGGAGAGACCCAGTACTTC
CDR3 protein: CASTAVLGIGGETQYF

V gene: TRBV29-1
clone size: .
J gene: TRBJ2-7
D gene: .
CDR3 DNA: TGCAGCGCGAGAGGGGGGGAGCGCTACGAGCAGTACTTC
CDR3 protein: CSARGGERYEQYF

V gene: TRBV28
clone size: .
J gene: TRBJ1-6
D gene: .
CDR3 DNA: TGTGCCAGCAGTTTAGGTTGGCCGGGGGATTCACCCCTCCACTTT
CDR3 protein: CASSLGWPGDSPLHF

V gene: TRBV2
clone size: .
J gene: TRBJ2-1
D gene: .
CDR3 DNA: TGTGCCAGCTGGAGGGAACCACACCGCAATGAGCAGTTCTTC
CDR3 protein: CASWREPHRNEQFF

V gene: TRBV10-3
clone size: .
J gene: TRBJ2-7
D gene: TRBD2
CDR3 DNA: TGTGCCATCAGTGAGTCGGCTAGCGGGAATAGATACGGGCAGTACTTC
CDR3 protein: CAISESASGNRYGQYF

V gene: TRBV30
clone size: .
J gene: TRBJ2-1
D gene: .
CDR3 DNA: TGTGCCTGGAGCGAACGTCTAGAAAATGAGCAGTTCTTC
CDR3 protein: CAWSERLENEQFF

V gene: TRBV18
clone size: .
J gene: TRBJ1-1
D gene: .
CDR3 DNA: TGTGCCAGCTCACCACAGACAGCAGACACTGAAGCTTTCTTT
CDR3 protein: CASSPQTADTEAFF

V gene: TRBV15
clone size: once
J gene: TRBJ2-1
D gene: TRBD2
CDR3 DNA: TGTGCCACCAGCAGAGGGGGGGCCTGGCGGGAGGGCCGCAATGAGCAGTTCTTC
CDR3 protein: CATSRGGAWREGRNEQFF

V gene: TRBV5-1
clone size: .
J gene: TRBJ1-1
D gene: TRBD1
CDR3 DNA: TGCGCCAGCAGCTTGGGACAGGGATTGAACACTGAAGCTTTCTTT
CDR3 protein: CASSLGQGLNTEAFF

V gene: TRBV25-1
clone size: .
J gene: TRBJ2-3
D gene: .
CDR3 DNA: TGTGCCAGCAGTGATCCGGGAGTAGCAGATACGCAGTATTTT
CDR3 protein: CASSDPGVADTQYF

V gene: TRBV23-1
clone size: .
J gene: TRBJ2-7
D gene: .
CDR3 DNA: TGCGCCAGCAGTCGTGAGGCTAGCGCCCAAAACGAGCAGTACTTC
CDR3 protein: CASSREASAQNEQYF

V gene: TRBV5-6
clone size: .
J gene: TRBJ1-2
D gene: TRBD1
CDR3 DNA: TGTGCCAGCAGCTCACAGGGGGCCCCTGGAGGCTACACCTTC
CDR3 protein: CASSSQGAPGGYTF

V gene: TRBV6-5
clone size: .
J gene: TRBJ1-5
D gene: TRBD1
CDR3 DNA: TGTGCCAGCAGGAGGGACAGGGGGATAGAATGGCCCCAGCATTTT
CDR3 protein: CASRRDRGIEWPQHF

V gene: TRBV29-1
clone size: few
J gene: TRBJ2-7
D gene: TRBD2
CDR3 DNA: TGCAGCGACCCGGGAGGAGGGAAAGGTTCCGAGCAGTACTTC
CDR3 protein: CSDPGGGKGSEQYF

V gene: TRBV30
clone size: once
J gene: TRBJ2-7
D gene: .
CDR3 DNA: TGTGCCTGGAGTGCGCGGGGCGAGCAGTACTTC
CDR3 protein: CAWSARGEQYF

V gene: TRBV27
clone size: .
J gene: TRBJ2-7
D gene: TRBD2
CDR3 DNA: TGTGCCAGCAGTTCCGACCCTGGGACTAGCGTCTACGAGCAGTACTTC
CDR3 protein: CASSSDPGTSVYEQYF

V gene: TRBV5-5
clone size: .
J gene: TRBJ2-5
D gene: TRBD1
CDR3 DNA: TGTGCCAGCAGCACCCAGGGACAGGGCCTAGGGGAGCAGTACTTC
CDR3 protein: CASSTQGQGLGEQYF

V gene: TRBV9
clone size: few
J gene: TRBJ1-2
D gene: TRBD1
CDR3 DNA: TGTGCCAGCAGCGCCCCCGGGACAGGGGGTAACTATGGCTACACCTTC
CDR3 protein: CASSAPGTGGNYGYTF

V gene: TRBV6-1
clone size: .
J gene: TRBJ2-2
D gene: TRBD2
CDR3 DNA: TGTGCCAGCAGTGAAGTCGGGACTAGCACCGGGGAGCTGTTTTTT
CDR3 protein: CASSEVGTSTGELFF

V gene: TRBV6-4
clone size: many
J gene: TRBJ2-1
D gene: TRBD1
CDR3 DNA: TGTGCCAGCAGTGATGGGACAGACTACAATGAGCAGTTCTTC
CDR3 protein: CASSDGTDYNEQFF

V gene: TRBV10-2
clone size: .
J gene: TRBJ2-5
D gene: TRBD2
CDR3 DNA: TGCGCCAGCAGTGATCTAGCGGGAACCATGGGGACCCAGTACTTC
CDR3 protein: CASSDLAGTMGTQYF